These T cell receptor beta chains were read from a single sample in a study of spatial heterogeneity in lung cancer. MiXCR, run by TCRdb on the 5' RACE reads, gives a single entry per CDR3 protein. Among roughly 120,000 distinct CDR3 sequences listed, 9% to 15% were seen once. The source material was PBMCs, sampled at follow-up. These receptors were obtained from a male donor with early-stage non-small cell lung cancer. Each CDR3 is given with its conserved first and last residue. Fields, in order: V gene, J gene, clone size, D gene, CDR3 DNA, CDR3 protein. A D gene is named only where the DNA matches it firmly. Rows give clone size only sometimes, using once, few, many, or a class for an expanded clone.

TRBV6-6	TRBJ1-5	few	.	TGTGCCAGCAGTTACTCGCGGAGCAATCAGCCCCAGCATTTT	CASSYSRSNQPQHF
TRBV28	TRBJ2-5	once	.	TGTGCCAGCTCCAGGGCCCAAGAGACCCAGTACTTC	CASSRAQETQYF
TRBV3-1	TRBJ1-6	few	TRBD1	TGTGCCAGCAGCCCCTCACAGGGGTTGGGTACTAGTTCACCCCTCCACTTT	CASSPSQGLGTSSPLHF
TRBV20-1	TRBJ2-4	.	TRBD1	TGCAGTGCTAGAGACGGGACAGAAAACATTCAGTACTTC	CSARDGTENIQYF
TRBV7-9	TRBJ1-4	.	.	TGTGCCAGCAGCTTGACCCCTCGGGGTCGGAGGGATAATGAAAAACTGTTTTTT	CASSLTPRGRRDNEKLFF
TRBV29-1	TRBJ2-7	many	.	TGCAGCGTGGCTTGGCCAAGGAGCATGGAGCAGTACTTC	CSVAWPRSMEQYF
TRBV7-8	TRBJ1-4	many	.	TGTGCCAGCAGCTTGACCGCAACTAATGAAAAACTGTTTTTT	CASSLTATNEKLFF
TRBV30	TRBJ2-1	.	TRBD2	TGTGCCTGGAGTGTGAGTACTAGCGCTTACTACAATGAGCAGTTCTTC	CAWSVSTSAYYNEQFF
TRBV29-1	TRBJ2-1	few	TRBD2	TGCAGCGTTGAAGTCCCTTTTCCGGGACTAGCCCCTTCTGCAAAGCAGTTCTTC	CSVEVPFPGLAPSAKQFF
TRBV4-2	TRBJ2-5	many	TRBD2	TGTGCCAGCAGCCAAGCTGCGGGGGGGCGTGGAGAGACCCAGTACTTC	CASSQAAGGRGETQYF
TRBV5-6	TRBJ1-5	few	TRBD1	TGTGCCAGCAGCTTTTTCGGACAGGGTGGTCAGCCCCAGCATTTT	CASSFFGQGGQPQHF
TRBV5-6	TRBJ2-7	.	TRBD2	TGTGCCAGCTCCCCTCCTAGCGGTATTGAGCAGTACTTC	CASSPPSGIEQYF
TRBV2	TRBJ2-7	.	.	TGTGCCAGCAGTTCAGGGTATTCTAACGAGCAGTACTTC	CASSSGYSNEQYF
TRBV13	TRBJ2-1	.	.	TGTGCCAGCAGCTCAGGACAGAAGCAGTTCTTC	CASSSGQKQFF
TRBV28	TRBJ2-3	.	TRBD1	TGTGCCAGCAGTCAAGACAGGGGGCAAGATACGCAGTATTTT	CASSQDRGQDTQYF
TRBV24-1	TRBJ2-1	.	.	TGTGCCACCGCAAACAGCGAGGTCCCCTACAATGAGCAGTTCTTC	CATANSEVPYNEQFF
TRBV6-2/TRBV6-3	TRBJ1-1	many	.	TGTGCCAGCAGTTTTTACCCCTCAAACACTGAAGCTTTCTTT	CASSFYPSNTEAFF
TRBV20-1	TRBJ1-2	many	.	TGCAGTGCTAGTGGACAGACTAACTATGGCTACACCTTC	CSASGQTNYGYTF
TRBV20-1	TRBJ2-1	.	.	TGCAGTACCCAAGGACTAATCAATGAGCAGTTCTTC	CSTQGLINEQFF
TRBV5-1	TRBJ1-1	few	.	TGCGCCAGCAGCTCCGCCGGGACTGGGAACACTGAAGCTTTCTTT	CASSSAGTGNTEAFF
TRBV29-1	TRBJ2-2	many	.	TGCAGCGTTGAAACCGGGTTAACGAACACCGGGGAGCTGTTTTTT	CSVETGLTNTGELFF
TRBV20-1	TRBJ2-7	.	.	TGCAGTGCTAGAGATTGGCGGGGAATCTCCTACGAGCAGTACTTC	CSARDWRGISYEQYF
TRBV12-3/TRBV12-4	TRBJ1-5	.	TRBD1	TGTGCCACCCGGGGACAGGGTCTTGGGCCCCAGCATTTT	CATRGQGLGPQHF
TRBV6-1	TRBJ2-7	few	TRBD2	TGTGCCAGCAGTGAAGAGTTAGCGGGGGCCCCCTACGAGCAGTACTTC	CASSEELAGAPYEQYF
TRBV28	TRBJ2-1	few	TRBD1	TGTGCCAGCAGTTTTTTCGTCTGGGACAGGAGATACAATGAGCAGTTCTTC	CASSFFVWDRRYNEQFF
TRBV6-5	TRBJ1-1	many	TRBD1	TGTGCCAGCAGGGACAGGCTGAACACTGAAGCTTTCTTT	CASRDRLNTEAFF
TRBV12-3/TRBV12-4	TRBJ2-1	few	.	TGTGCCAGCAGTTTAAGTCCATACAATGAGCAGTTCTTC	CASSLSPYNEQFF
TRBV18	TRBJ2-3	.	.	TGTGCCAGCTCACCAAGAGACATAAGCACAGATACGCAGTATTTT	CASSPRDISTDTQYF
TRBV7-2	TRBJ2-3	.	.	TGTGCCAGCAGCTTAAGTCGCGGGGCAGATACGCAGTATTTT	CASSLSRGADTQYF
TRBV2	TRBJ1-2	many	TRBD1	TGTGCCAGCAGTTGGACAGGGGACTATGGCTACACCTTC	CASSWTGDYGYTF
TRBV10-3	TRBJ1-4	few	.	TGTGCCATCAGTGAGTCAGGAAGCAGGGATGAAAAACTGTTTTTT	CAISESGSRDEKLFF
TRBV4-3	TRBJ2-3	.	TRBD2	TGCGCCAGCAGCCAAGATGGGAGGGGTTTTAGCACAGATACGCAGTATTTT	CASSQDGRGFSTDTQYF
TRBV20-1	TRBJ2-2	few	.	TGCAGTTCCAGAAGTAGGGCCGGGGAGCTGTTTTTT	CSSRSRAGELFF
TRBV24-1	TRBJ2-1	.	.	TGTGCCACCAGTGATCGAGGGGGGCGGTACAATGAGCAGTTCTTC	CATSDRGGRYNEQFF
TRBV2	TRBJ1-2	once	.	TGTGCCAGCACCCCGGACGGGGAGAACTATGGCTACACCTTC	CASTPDGENYGYTF
TRBV3-1	TRBJ2-7	.	TRBD2	TGTGCCAGCAGCCAAGATGGACTAGCGGGGGACTACGAGCAGTACTTC	CASSQDGLAGDYEQYF
TRBV9	TRBJ2-5	.	.	TGTGCCAGCAGCCCACTCATGGGAGGACAAGAGACCCAGTACTTC	CASSPLMGGQETQYF
TRBV7-2	TRBJ2-7	.	TRBD1	TGTGCCAGCAGCCCCGGACAGGGATGGGAGCAGTACTTC	CASSPGQGWEQYF
TRBV7-2	TRBJ1-4	.	TRBD1	TGTGCCAGCAGCTTGGGGCCGGGACAGTATAATGAAAAACTGTTTTTT	CASSLGPGQYNEKLFF
TRBV12-5	TRBJ1-2	.	.	TGTGCTAGTGGTTACAGGGTTTCCAACTATGGCTACACCTTC	CASGYRVSNYGYTF
TRBV20-1	TRBJ1-1	many	.	TGCAGTGCTAGCTTTATCAGGAGACCTTCCGAAGCTTTCTTT	CSASFIRRPSEAFF
TRBV7-2	TRBJ1-4	.	TRBD1	TGTGCCAGCAGACCCCCCGGGACAGGGCAGGAAAAACTGTTTTTT	CASRPPGTGQEKLFF
TRBV5-1	TRBJ1-6	few	TRBD1	TGCGCCAGCCGGGACAGGGGGAATTCACCCCTCCACTTT	CASRDRGNSPLHF
TRBV6-1	TRBJ2-7	many	TRBD1	TGTGCCAGCAGACTGACAGGGCCCCGGGCGATCGAGCAGTACTTC	CASRLTGPRAIEQYF
TRBV4-3	TRBJ2-7	many	.	TGCGCCAGCAGCCAGGGAAGGGGTACCTACGAGCAGTACTTC	CASSQGRGTYEQYF
TRBV11-2	TRBJ1-2	.	.	TGTGCCAGCAGCTCAGACAGGACGTTTGGCTACACCTTC	CASSSDRTFGYTF